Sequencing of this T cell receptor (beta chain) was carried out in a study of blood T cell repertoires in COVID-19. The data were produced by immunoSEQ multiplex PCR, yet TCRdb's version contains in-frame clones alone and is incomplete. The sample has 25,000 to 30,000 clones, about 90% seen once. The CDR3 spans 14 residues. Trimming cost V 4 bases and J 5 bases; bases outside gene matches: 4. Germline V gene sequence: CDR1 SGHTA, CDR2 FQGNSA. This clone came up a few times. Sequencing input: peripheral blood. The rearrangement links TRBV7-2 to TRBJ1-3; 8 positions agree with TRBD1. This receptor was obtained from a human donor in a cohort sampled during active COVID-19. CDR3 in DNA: TGTGCCAGCAGCTCTCGGACAGGGAGAAACACCATATATTTT. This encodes CASSSRTGRNTIYF.